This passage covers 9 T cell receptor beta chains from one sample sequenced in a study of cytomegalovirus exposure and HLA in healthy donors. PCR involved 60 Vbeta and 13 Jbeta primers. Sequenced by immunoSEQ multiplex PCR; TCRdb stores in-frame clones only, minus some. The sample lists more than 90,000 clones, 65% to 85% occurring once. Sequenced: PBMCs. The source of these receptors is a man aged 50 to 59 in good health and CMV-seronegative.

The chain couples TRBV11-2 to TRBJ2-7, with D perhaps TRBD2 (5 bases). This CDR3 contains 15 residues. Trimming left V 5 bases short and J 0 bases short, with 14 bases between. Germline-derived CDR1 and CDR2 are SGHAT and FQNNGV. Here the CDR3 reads CASSPEVRVSYEQYF. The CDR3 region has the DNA TGTGCCAGCAGCCCCGAGGTGAGGGTCTCCTACGAGCAGTACTTC.

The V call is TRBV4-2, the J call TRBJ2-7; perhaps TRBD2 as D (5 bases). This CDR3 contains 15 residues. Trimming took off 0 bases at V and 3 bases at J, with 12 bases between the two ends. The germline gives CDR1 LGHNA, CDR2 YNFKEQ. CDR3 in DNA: TGTGCCAGCAGCCAAGATATGGGAGAGGGCTACGAGCAGTACTTC. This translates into CASSQDMGEGYEQYF.

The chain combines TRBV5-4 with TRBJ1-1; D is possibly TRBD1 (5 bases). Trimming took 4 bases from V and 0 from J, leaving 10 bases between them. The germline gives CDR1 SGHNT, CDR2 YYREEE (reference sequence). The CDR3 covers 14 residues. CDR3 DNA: TGTGCCAGCAGCAAGACAGCTATGAACACTGAAGCTTTCTTT. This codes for CASSKTAMNTEAFF.

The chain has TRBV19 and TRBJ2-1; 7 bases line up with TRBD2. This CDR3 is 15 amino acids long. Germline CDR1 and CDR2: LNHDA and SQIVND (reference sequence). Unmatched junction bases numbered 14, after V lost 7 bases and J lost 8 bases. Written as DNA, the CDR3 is TGTGCCAGTAATGGGCGGGCGGGAGAGGGCGATGAGCAGTTCTTC. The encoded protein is CASNGRAGEGDEQFF.

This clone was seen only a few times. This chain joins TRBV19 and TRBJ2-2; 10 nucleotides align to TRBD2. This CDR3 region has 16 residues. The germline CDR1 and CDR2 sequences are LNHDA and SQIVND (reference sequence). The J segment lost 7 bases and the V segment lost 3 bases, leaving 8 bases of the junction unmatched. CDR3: CASSMGAGGRHGELFF. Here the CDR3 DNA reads TGTGCCAGTAGTATGGGAGCGGGAGGGCGCCACGGGGAGCTGTTTTTT.

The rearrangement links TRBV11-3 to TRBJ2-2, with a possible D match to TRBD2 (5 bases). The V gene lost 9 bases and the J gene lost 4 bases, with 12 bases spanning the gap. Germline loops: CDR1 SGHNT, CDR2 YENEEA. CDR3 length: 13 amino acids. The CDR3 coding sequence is TGTGCCAGTCAGCTCCGGGGCACCGGGGAGCTGTTTTTT. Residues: CASQLRGTGELFF.

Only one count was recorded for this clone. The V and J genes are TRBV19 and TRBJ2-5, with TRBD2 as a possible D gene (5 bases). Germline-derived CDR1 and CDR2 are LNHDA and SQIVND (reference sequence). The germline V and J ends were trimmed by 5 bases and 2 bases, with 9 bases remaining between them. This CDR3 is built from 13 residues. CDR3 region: CASSPRGQETQYF. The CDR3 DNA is TGTGCCAGTAGTCCCCGGGGTCAAGAGACCCAGTACTTC.

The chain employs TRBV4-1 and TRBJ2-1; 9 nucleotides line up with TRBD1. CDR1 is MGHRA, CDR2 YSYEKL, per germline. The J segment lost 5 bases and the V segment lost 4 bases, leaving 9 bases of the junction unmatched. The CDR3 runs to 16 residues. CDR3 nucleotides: TGCGCCAGCAGCCTACGAAGGGGACAGGGAAACAATGAGCAGTTCTTC. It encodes CASSLRRGQGNNEQFF.

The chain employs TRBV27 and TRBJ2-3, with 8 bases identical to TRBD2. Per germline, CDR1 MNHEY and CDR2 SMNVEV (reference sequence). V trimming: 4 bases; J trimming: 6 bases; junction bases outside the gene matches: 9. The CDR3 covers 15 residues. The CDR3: CASSSLSGTSDTQYF. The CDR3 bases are TGTGCCAGCAGTTCCCTCTCCGGGACTAGTGATACGCAGTATTTT.